This TCR beta chain was identified in a study of identical twins. Study-wide findings and caveats: Partial confounding of zero-insertion analyses by invariant MAIT and iNKT cells was possible. Alpha sequences that were out-of-frame and twin-shared showed an excess of low generation probability. The degree of excess twin sharing was weaker in beta out-of-frame sequences.

This CDR3 is built from 14 residues. Trimming stripped 1 base from V and 14 bases from J, with 19 bases between. Template switching supplied a universal primer site; unique molecular identifiers were carried on the cDNA. TCRdb recomputed calls from the 5' RACE reads with MiXCR, one row per CDR3 protein. The repertoire includes 1.5 million to 2 million distinct CDR3 sequences, under 35% of them detected once, and about 0.3% sits in the top ten. On this clonotype: Antigen specificity is unknown.

The sequenced sample was cord blood. The gene calls are TRBV12-3 or TRBV12-4 and TRBJ2-3; possible D gene TRBD1, 5 bases. The source of this sequence is a newborn girl in good health. CDR3 region: CASSLGSGRITGYF. The CDR3, as DNA: TGTGCCAGCAGTTTAGGATCAGGGCGAATCACAGGGTATTTT.